This TCR beta chain was obtained from a study of blood T cell repertoires in COVID-19. The CDR3 is made up of 15 amino acids. The germline V gene has CDR1 MNHEY and CDR2 SVGAGI. V shed 8 bases and J 8 bases; nucleotides not matched to a gene: 14. Original analysis: The authors estimated nucleated cell counts from reference gene primer amplification. Method: immunoSEQ multiplex PCR; TCRdb's copy keeps in-frame clones and lacks some. V and J calls and clone size follow that table, whereas D and trimming were derived from the DNA. The sample shows 180,000 or so clones, around 80% of them seen only once. The TCR originated in a woman between 40 and 55 years old with COVID-19, enrolled during active disease. Specimen: peripheral blood. V usage is TRBV6-5 and J usage is TRBJ2-1, with 8 bases fitting TRBD2. The CDR3 loop reads CASALAGLDPHEQFF. The CDR3 region has the DNA TGTGCCAGCGCCCTAGCGGGCTTAGATCCCCATGAGCAGTTCTTC.